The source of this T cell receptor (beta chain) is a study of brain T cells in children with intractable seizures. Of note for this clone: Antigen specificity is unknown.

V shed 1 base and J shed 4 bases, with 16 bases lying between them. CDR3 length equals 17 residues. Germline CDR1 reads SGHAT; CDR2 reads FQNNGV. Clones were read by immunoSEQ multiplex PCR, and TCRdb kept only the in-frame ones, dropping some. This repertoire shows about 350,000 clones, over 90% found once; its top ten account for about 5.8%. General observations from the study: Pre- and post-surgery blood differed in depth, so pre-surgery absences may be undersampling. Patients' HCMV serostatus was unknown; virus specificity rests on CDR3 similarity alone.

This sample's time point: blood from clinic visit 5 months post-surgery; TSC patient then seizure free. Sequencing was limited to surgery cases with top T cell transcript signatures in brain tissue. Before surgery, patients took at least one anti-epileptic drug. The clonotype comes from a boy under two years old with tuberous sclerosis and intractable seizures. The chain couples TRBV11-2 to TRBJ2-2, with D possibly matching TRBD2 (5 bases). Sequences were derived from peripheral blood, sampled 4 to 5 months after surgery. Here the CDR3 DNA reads TGTGCCAGCAGCTTAGGGTCCCAGAGGACTTTCACCGGGGAGCTGTTTTTT. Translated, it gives CASSLGSQRTFTGELFF.